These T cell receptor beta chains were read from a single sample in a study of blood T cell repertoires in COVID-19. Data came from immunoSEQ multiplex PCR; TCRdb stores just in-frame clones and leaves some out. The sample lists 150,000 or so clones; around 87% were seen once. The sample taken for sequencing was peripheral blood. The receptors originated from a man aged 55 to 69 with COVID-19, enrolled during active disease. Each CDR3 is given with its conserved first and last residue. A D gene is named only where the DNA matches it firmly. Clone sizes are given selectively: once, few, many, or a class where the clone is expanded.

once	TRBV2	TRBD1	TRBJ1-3	CASRRDSYISGNTIYF	TGTGCCAGCAGGCGGGACAGTTATATCTCTGGAAACACCATATATTTT
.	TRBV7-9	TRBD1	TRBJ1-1	CASSPRDRVLHTEAFF	TGTGCCAGCAGTCCTAGGGACAGGGTATTGCACACTGAAGCTTTCTTT
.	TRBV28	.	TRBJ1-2	CASSSNYGYTF	TGTGCCAGCAGCTCTAACTATGGCTACACCTTC
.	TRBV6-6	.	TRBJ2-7	CASSFRGQQYF	TGTGCCAGCAGTTTCCGTGGGCAGCAGTACTTC
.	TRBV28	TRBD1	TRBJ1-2	CASTTIGTGGSLYGYTF	TGTGCCAGCACCACAATTGGGACAGGGGGTTCACTTTATGGCTACACCTTC
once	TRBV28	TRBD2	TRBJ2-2	CASSTSGANTGELFF	TGTGCCAGCAGTACCAGCGGGGCGAACACCGGGGAGCTGTTTTTT
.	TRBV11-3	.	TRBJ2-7	CASTSLESGEQYF	TGTGCCAGCACCTCACTGGAGTCGGGGGAGCAGTACTTC
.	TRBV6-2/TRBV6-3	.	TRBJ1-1	CASRYPRVGSTEAFF	TGTGCCAGCAGGTACCCCAGGGTGGGTAGCACTGAAGCTTTCTTT
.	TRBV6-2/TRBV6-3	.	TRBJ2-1	CASSYWGAGTYNEQFF	TGTGCCAGCAGTTACTGGGGCGCCGGAACTTACAATGAGCAGTTCTTC
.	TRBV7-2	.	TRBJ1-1	CASSLVAGRSTEAFF	TGTGCCAGCAGCTTAGTCGCGGGGCGAAGCACTGAAGCTTTCTTT